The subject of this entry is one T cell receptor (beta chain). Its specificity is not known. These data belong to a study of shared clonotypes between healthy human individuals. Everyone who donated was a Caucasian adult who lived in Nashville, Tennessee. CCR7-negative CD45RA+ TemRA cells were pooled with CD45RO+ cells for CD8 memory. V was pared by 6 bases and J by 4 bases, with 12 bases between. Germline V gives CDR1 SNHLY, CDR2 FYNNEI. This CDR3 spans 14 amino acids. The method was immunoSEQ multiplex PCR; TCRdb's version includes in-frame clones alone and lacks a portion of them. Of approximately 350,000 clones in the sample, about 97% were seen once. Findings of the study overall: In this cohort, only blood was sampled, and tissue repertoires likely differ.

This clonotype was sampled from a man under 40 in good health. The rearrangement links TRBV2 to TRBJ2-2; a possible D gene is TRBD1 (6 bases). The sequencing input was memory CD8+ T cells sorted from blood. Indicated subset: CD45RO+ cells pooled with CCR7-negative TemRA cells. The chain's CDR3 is CASSDTGFTGELFF. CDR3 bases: TGTGCCAGCAGCGATACAGGGTTCACCGGGGAGCTGTTTTTT. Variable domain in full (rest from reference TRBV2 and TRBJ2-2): EPEVTQTPSHQVTQMGQEVILRCVPISNHLYFYWYRQILGQKVEFLVSFYNNEISEKSEIFDDQFSVERPDGSNFTLKIRSTKLEDSAMYFCASSDTGFTGELFFGEGSRLTVL.